The clone carrying this T cell receptor (beta chain) was recorded a few times. Its matching antigen is unknown. The record originates from a study of shared clonotypes between healthy human individuals. Overall study context: Three plates each covered CD4 naive and memory; CD8 naive two, CD8 memory one. General observations from the study: Among four donors, approximately 5% of naive CD4 clonotypes were found in common.

Measured with immunoSEQ multiplex PCR; TCRdb has only the in-frame clones, and not every one. Here the sample spans 2,500,000 or so clones, about 92% being singletons. Trimming cost V 4 bases and J 3 bases, with 10 bases left between them. The V gene's germline CDR1 is SGHKS and CDR2 YYEKEE (reference sequence). This CDR3 spans 14 amino acids. V and J are TRBV5-5 and TRBJ2-2, with D unresolved. Sequenced material: naive CD4+ T cells sorted from blood. Noted subset: CD45RA+ positively selected. This clonotype originated in a man aged 18-30 years in good health. CDR3 sequence reads: CASSGDTYTGELFF. In nucleotides, the CDR3 is TGTGCCAGCAGCGGTGACACGTACACCGGGGAGCTGTTTTTT. Using reference TRBV5-5 and TRBJ2-2 for the parts outside the CDR3, the full variable domain is DAGVTQSPTHLIKTRGQQVTLRCSPISGHKSVSWYQQVLGQGPQFIFQYYEKEERGRGNFPDRFSARQFPNYSSELNVNALLLGDSALYLCASSGDTYTGELFFGEGSRLTVL.